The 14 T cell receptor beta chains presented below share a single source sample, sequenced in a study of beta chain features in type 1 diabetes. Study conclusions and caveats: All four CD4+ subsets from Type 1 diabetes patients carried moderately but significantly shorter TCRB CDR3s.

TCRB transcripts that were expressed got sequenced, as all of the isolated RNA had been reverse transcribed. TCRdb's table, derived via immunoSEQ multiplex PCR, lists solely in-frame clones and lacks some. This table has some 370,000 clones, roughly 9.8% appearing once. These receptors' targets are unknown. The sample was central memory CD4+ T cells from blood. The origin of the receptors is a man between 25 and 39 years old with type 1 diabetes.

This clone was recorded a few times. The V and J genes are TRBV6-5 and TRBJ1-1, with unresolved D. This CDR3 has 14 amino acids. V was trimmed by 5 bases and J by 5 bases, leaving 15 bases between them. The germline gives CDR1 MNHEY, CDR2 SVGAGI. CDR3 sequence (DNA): TGTGCCAGCAGTGAGCGGGGTTGGTGGACTGAAGCTTTCTTT. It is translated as CASSERGWWTEAFF.

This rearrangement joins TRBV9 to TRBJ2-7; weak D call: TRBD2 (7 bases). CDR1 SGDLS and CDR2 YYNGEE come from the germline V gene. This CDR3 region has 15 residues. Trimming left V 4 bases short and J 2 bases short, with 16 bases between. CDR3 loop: CASSLGGAEAYEQYF. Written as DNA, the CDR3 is TGTGCCAGCAGCTTAGGGGGGGCGGAAGCCTACGAGCAGTACTTC.

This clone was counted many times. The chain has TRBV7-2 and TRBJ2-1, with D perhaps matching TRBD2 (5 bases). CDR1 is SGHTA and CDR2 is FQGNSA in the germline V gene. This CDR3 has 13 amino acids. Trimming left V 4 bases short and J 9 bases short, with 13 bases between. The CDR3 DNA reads TGTGCCAGCAGCTACGTTCGGGATCCTGAGCAGTTCTTC. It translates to CASSYVRDPEQFF.

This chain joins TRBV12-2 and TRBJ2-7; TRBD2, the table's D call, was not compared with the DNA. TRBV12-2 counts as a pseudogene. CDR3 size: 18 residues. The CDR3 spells CASRLSRSTSGSTYEQYF. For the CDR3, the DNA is TGTGCAAGTCGCTTGTCCCGTTCAACTAGCGGGAGCACCTACGAGCAGTACTTC.

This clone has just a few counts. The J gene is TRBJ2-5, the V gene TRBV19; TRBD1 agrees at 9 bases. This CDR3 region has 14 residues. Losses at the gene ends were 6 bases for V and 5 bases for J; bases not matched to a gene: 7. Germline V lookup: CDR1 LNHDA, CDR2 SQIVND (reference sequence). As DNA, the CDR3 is TGTGCCAGTAGGCCTGGACAGGGGATGGAGACCCAGTACTTC. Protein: CASRPGQGMETQYF.

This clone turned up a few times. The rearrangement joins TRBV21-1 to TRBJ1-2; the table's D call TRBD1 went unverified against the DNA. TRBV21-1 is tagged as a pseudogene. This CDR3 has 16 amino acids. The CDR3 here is CASSIPPTGDNYGYTF. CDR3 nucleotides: TGTGCCAGCAGCATCCCCCCGACAGGGGATAACTATGGCTACACCTTC.

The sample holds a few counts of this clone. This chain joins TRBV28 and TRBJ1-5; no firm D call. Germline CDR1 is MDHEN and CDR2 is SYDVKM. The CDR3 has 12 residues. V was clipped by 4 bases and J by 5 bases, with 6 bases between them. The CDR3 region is CASSSPDQPQHF. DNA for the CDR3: TGTGCCAGCAGTTCGCCCGATCAGCCCCAGCATTTT. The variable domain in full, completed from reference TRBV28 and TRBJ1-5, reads DVKVTQSSRYLVKRTGEKVFLECVQDMDHENMFWYRQDPGLGLRLIYFSYDVKMKEKGDIPEGYSVSREKKERFSLILESASTNQTSMYLCASSSPDQPQHFGDGTRLSIL.

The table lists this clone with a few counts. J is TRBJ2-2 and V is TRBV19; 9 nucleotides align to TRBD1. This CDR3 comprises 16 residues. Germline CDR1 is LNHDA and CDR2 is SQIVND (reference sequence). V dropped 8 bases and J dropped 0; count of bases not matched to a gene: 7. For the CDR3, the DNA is TGTGCCAGTTTGGACAGGGGCTTAACGAACACCGGGGAGCTGTTTTTT. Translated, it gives CASLDRGLTNTGELFF.

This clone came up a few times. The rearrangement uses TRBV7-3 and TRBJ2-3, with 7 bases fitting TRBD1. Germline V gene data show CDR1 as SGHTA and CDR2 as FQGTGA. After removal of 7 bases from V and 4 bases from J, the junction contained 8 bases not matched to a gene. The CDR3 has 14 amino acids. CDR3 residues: CASTAGGRADTQYF. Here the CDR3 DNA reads TGTGCCAGCACCGCAGGGGGTCGGGCAGATACGCAGTATTTT.

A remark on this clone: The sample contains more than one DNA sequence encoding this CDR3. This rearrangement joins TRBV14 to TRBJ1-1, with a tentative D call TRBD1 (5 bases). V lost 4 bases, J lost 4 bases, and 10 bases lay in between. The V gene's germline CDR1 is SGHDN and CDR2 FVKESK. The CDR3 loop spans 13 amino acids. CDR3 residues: CASSLVQGTEAFF. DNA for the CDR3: TGTGCCAGCAGCCTCGTCCAGGGCACTGAAGCTTTCTTT.

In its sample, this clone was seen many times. The CDR3 sequence is CASSQAPPGTSIDTQYF. Here the CDR3 DNA reads TGCGCCAGCAGCCAGGCTCCACCCGGGACTAGTATCGATACGCAGTATTTT. The chain couples TRBV4-3 to TRBJ2-3; TRBD2 agrees at 8 bases. Germline V lookup: CDR1 LGHNA, CDR2 YSLEER. The CDR3 spans 17 residues. The V segment lost 3 bases and the J segment 6 bases; nucleotides outside the gene matches: 14.

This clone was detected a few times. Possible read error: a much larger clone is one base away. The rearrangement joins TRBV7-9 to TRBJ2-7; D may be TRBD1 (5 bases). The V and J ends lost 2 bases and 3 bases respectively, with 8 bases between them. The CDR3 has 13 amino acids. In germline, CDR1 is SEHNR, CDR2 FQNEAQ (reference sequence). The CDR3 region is CASSLMQGYEQYF. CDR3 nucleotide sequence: TGTGCCAGCAGCTTAATGCAGGGCTACGAGCAGTACTTC.

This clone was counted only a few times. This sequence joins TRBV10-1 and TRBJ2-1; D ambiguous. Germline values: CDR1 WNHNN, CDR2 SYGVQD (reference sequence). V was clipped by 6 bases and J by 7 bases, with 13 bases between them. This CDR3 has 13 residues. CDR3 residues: CASSPKSTNEQFF. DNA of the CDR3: TGCGCCAGCAGCCCTAAAAGTACGAATGAGCAGTTCTTC.

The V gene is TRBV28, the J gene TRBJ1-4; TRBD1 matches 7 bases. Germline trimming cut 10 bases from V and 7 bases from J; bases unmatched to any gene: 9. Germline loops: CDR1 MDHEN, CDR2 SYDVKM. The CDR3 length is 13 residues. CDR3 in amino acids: CATGRGRSEKLFF. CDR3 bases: TGTGCCACCGGAAGGGGGCGAAGTGAAAAACTGTTTTTT.